This T cell receptor (beta chain) was captured by sequencing in a study of blood T cell repertoires in COVID-19. At the level of the study: Samples taken during acute and convalescent COVID-19 were collected in the United States, Italy and Spain. Sources were T cells, B-cell-depleted T cells, or PBMCs; the material itself was cDNA or gDNA.

Source study methods: Quantification of nucleated cells was approximated via reference gene primer amplification. Data came from immunoSEQ multiplex PCR; TCRdb stores just in-frame clones and leaves some out. Clone size and V and J calls were adopted from that table, with D and trimming inferred from the DNA. This sample has roughly 30,000 clones, with more than 75% found just once. With 3 bases clipped from V and 4 bases from J, the junction kept 8 bases outside the gene matches. This CDR3 comprises 16 residues. CDR1 MDHEN and CDR2 SYDVKM come from the germline V gene. The receptor was derived from a human donor in a cohort sampled during active COVID-19. This chain uses TRBV28 with TRBJ2-3; 9 bases are shared with TRBD2. The sequenced material came from peripheral blood. CDR3 residues: CASSFRQRGVADTQYF. CDR3 nucleotide sequence: TGTGCCAGCAGTTTCCGCCAGCGGGGGGTGGCAGATACGCAGTATTTT.